A selection of T cell receptor beta chains follows, all from one sample in a study of beta chain features in type 1 diabetes. Data came from immunoSEQ multiplex PCR; TCRdb stores just in-frame clones and leaves some out. Counted here are under 950,000 clones, roughly 15% occurring once; the ten biggest clones make up roughly 0.025%. The source material was naive CD4+ T cells from blood. Receptor source: a woman younger than 35 in good health. Both conserved end residues are part of each CDR3. A D gene is named only where the DNA matches it firmly. Not all rows give a size; the values are once, few, many and, for expanded clones, a class.

j_call: TRBJ2-3; clone_size: -; v_call: TRBV5-1; cdr3_length: 15; d_call: TRBD2; cdr3_aa: CASSLAGIGPDTQYF; cdr3_nt: TGCGCCAGCAGCTTAGCGGGAATAGGTCCAGATACGCAGTATTTT
j_call: TRBJ1-2; clone_size: -; v_call: TRBV19; cdr3_length: 13; d_call: -; cdr3_aa: CASSIDRDSDYTF; cdr3_nt: TGTGCCAGTAGTATAGACAGGGACTCCGACTACACCTTC
j_call: TRBJ2-3; clone_size: -; v_call: TRBV11-2; cdr3_length: 15; d_call: -; cdr3_aa: CASSLNRGFSDTQYF; cdr3_nt: TGTGCCAGCAGCTTAAACCGGGGGTTTTCAGATACGCAGTATTTT
j_call: TRBJ1-2; clone_size: -; v_call: TRBV7-9; cdr3_length: 13; d_call: -; cdr3_aa: CASSRGTDYGYTF; cdr3_nt: TGTGCCAGCAGCCGAGGGACGGACTATGGCTACACCTTC
j_call: TRBJ2-1; clone_size: few; v_call: TRBV11-2; cdr3_length: 16; d_call: -; cdr3_aa: CASSLVWGGGYNEQFF; cdr3_nt: TGTGCCAGCAGCTTAGTTTGGGGCGGCGGCTACAATGAGCAGTTCTTC
j_call: TRBJ2-1; clone_size: few; v_call: TRBV5-6; cdr3_length: 16; d_call: TRBD2; cdr3_aa: CASSSPSGGYYNEQFF; cdr3_nt: TGTGCCAGCAGTTCCCCTAGCGGGGGGTACTACAATGAGCAGTTCTTC
j_call: TRBJ1-1; clone_size: few; v_call: TRBV25-1; cdr3_length: 13; d_call: -; cdr3_aa: CASSWTGDTEAFF; cdr3_nt: TGTGCCAGCAGCTGGACTGGTGACACTGAAGCTTTCTTT
j_call: TRBJ2-7; clone_size: -; v_call: TRBV11-2; cdr3_length: 12; d_call: -; cdr3_aa: CASSSTSYEQYF; cdr3_nt: TGTGCCAGCAGCTCCACCTCCTACGAGCAGTACTTC
j_call: TRBJ2-7; clone_size: -; v_call: TRBV28; cdr3_length: 15; d_call: TRBD2; cdr3_aa: CASSIGTSGSYEQYF; cdr3_nt: TGTGCCAGCAGCATCGGGACTAGCGGGAGTTACGAGCAGTACTTC
j_call: TRBJ2-3; clone_size: -; v_call: TRBV7-9; cdr3_length: 16; d_call: TRBD2; cdr3_aa: CASSSLREGLTDTQYF; cdr3_nt: TGTGCCAGCAGCTCACTGCGGGAGGGCCTCACAGATACGCAGTATTTT
j_call: TRBJ1-5; clone_size: -; v_call: TRBV29-1; cdr3_length: 12; d_call: -; cdr3_aa: CSVEDRGQPQHF; cdr3_nt: TGCAGCGTTGAAGATCGAGGTCAGCCCCAGCATTTT
j_call: TRBJ2-4; clone_size: -; v_call: TRBV4-3; cdr3_length: 15; d_call: TRBD1; cdr3_aa: CASSQVQGAGHIQYF; cdr3_nt: TGCGCCAGCAGCCAAGTTCAGGGGGCAGGACACATTCAGTACTTC
j_call: TRBJ1-2; clone_size: -; v_call: TRBV28; cdr3_length: 13; d_call: TRBD1; cdr3_aa: CAIPGQMGYGYTF; cdr3_nt: TGTGCCATTCCGGGACAGATGGGGTATGGCTACACCTTC
j_call: TRBJ2-5; clone_size: -; v_call: TRBV7-2; cdr3_length: 13; d_call: TRBD2; cdr3_aa: CASSARLAETQYF; cdr3_nt: TGTGCCAGCAGCGCCCGACTAGCGGAGACCCAGTACTTC
j_call: TRBJ2-5; clone_size: once; v_call: TRBV19; cdr3_length: 13; d_call: TRBD1; cdr3_aa: CASSGTGEETQYF; cdr3_nt: TGTGCCAGTTCCGGGACAGGGGAAGAGACCCAGTACTTC
j_call: TRBJ2-3; clone_size: -; v_call: TRBV11-2; cdr3_length: 15; d_call: -; cdr3_aa: CASSLGTGFTDTQYF; cdr3_nt: TGTGCCAGCAGCTTAGGGACTGGCTTCACAGATACGCAGTATTTT
j_call: TRBJ2-5; clone_size: -; v_call: TRBV25-1; cdr3_length: 12; d_call: -; cdr3_aa: CASSEQYGTQYF; cdr3_nt: TGTGCCAGCAGTGAGCAATATGGGACCCAGTACTTC
j_call: TRBJ2-3; clone_size: -; v_call: TRBV7-3; cdr3_length: 13; d_call: -; cdr3_aa: CASSTYVTDTQYF; cdr3_nt: TGTGCCAGCAGCACCTACGTCACAGATACGCAGTATTTT
j_call: TRBJ2-1; clone_size: few; v_call: TRBV9; cdr3_length: 15; d_call: -; cdr3_aa: CASSVALRGYNEQFF; cdr3_nt: TGTGCCAGCAGCGTAGCCCTGCGGGGATACAATGAGCAGTTCTTC
j_call: TRBJ2-7; clone_size: -; v_call: TRBV28; cdr3_length: 11; d_call: -; cdr3_aa: CASSSNRAFDF; cdr3_nt: TGTGCCAGCAGTTCAAACAGGGCATTTGACTTC
j_call: TRBJ2-5; clone_size: few; v_call: TRBV7-9; cdr3_length: 15; d_call: -; cdr3_aa: CASSLAQEDQETQYF; cdr3_nt: TGTGCCAGCAGCTTAGCGCAGGAAGACCAAGAGACCCAGTACTTC
j_call: TRBJ2-7; clone_size: -; v_call: TRBV19; cdr3_length: 15; d_call: TRBD1; cdr3_aa: CATSESGRGIYEQYF; cdr3_nt: TGTGCCACCTCGGAATCGGGCAGGGGGATCTACGAGCAGTACTTC
j_call: TRBJ2-4; clone_size: -; v_call: TRBV11-2; cdr3_length: 13; d_call: TRBD2; cdr3_aa: CASSFSGVNIQYF; cdr3_nt: TGTGCCAGCAGCTTTAGCGGGGTTAACATTCAGTACTTC
j_call: TRBJ2-7; clone_size: few; v_call: TRBV18; cdr3_length: 16; d_call: TRBD1; cdr3_aa: CASSRQGQGGSYEQYF; cdr3_nt: TGTGCCAGCTCACGTCAAGGACAGGGGGGCTCCTACGAGCAGTACTTC
j_call: TRBJ2-2; clone_size: -; v_call: TRBV10-3; cdr3_length: 16; d_call: -; cdr3_aa: CAISESRQGGTGELFF; cdr3_nt: TGTGCCATCAGTGAGTCGAGACAGGGAGGCACCGGGGAGCTGTTTTTT
j_call: TRBJ2-6; clone_size: -; v_call: TRBV7-9; cdr3_length: 16; d_call: -; cdr3_aa: CASSLWGLSGANVLTF; cdr3_nt: TGTGCCAGCAGCTTATGGGGGCTCTCTGGGGCCAACGTCCTGACTTTC
j_call: TRBJ1-4; clone_size: -; v_call: TRBV11-2; cdr3_length: 15; d_call: TRBD1; cdr3_aa: CASSPQGVSNEKLFF; cdr3_nt: TGTGCCAGCAGTCCACAGGGGGTTTCTAATGAAAAACTGTTTTTT
j_call: TRBJ1-1; clone_size: few; v_call: TRBV7-3; cdr3_length: 13; d_call: -; cdr3_aa: CASSLMVNTEAFF; cdr3_nt: TGTGCCAGCAGCTTAATGGTGAACACTGAAGCTTTCTTT
j_call: TRBJ2-7; clone_size: few; v_call: TRBV5-4; cdr3_length: 16; d_call: TRBD2; cdr3_aa: CASSPGGDLSPHEQYF; cdr3_nt: TGTGCCAGCAGCCCGGGGGGGGACCTATCCCCCCACGAGCAGTACTTC
j_call: TRBJ2-3; clone_size: -; v_call: TRBV28; cdr3_length: 11; d_call: -; cdr3_aa: CASSLMNTQYF; cdr3_nt: TGTGCCAGCAGCCTGATGAATACGCAGTATTTT
j_call: TRBJ2-7; clone_size: few; v_call: TRBV4-1; cdr3_length: 17; d_call: -; cdr3_aa: CASSQAFKGTPSYEQYF; cdr3_nt: TGCGCCAGCAGCCAAGCGTTTAAGGGGACTCCCTCCTACGAGCAGTACTTC
j_call: TRBJ2-7; clone_size: few; v_call: TRBV20-1; cdr3_length: 10; d_call: -; cdr3_aa: CSARFGEQYF; cdr3_nt: TGCAGTGCCAGGTTCGGAGAGCAGTACTTC
j_call: TRBJ1-1; clone_size: -; v_call: TRBV20-1; cdr3_length: 11; d_call: -; cdr3_aa: CSASGPTEAFF; cdr3_nt: TGCAGTGCCTCAGGGCCCACTGAAGCTTTCTTT
j_call: TRBJ1-2; clone_size: few; v_call: TRBV7-2; cdr3_length: 13; d_call: -; cdr3_aa: CASSLVYVGGYTF; cdr3_nt: TGTGCCAGCAGCTTAGTATATGTCGGTGGCTACACCTTC
j_call: TRBJ1-2; clone_size: -; v_call: TRBV2; cdr3_length: 13; d_call: TRBD1; cdr3_aa: CASSARDSRGYTF; cdr3_nt: TGTGCCAGCAGTGCTCGGGACAGCCGGGGCTACACCTTC
j_call: TRBJ2-7; clone_size: few; v_call: TRBV20-1; cdr3_length: 11; d_call: -; cdr3_aa: CSASGLGEQYF; cdr3_nt: TGCAGTGCTAGTGGGCTAGGCGAGCAGTACTTC
j_call: TRBJ2-7; clone_size: few; v_call: TRBV2; cdr3_length: 14; d_call: TRBD2; cdr3_aa: CASSVLAGAYEQYF; cdr3_nt: TGTGCCAGCAGTGTACTAGCGGGCGCCTACGAGCAGTACTTC
j_call: TRBJ2-7; clone_size: -; v_call: TRBV20-1; cdr3_length: 11; d_call: -; cdr3_aa: CSVDLRYEQYF; cdr3_nt: TGCAGTGTGGATTTACGCTACGAGCAGTACTTC